Below, 14 T cell receptor beta chains from the same sample are listed, as sequenced in a study of blood T cell repertoires in COVID-19. Sequencing was performed with immunoSEQ multiplex PCR; in TCRdb, only in-frame clones are kept and a portion is missing. The data hold 50,000 to 75,000 clones, with about 77% observed a single time. Sequences were obtained from peripheral blood. These receptors came from a man older than 75 with active or convalescent COVID-19.

This chain uses TRBV6-5 with TRBJ2-5; 14 bases line up with TRBD2. The CDR3 extends over 15 amino acids. Germline-derived CDR1 and CDR2 are MNHEY and SVGAGI. Trimming removed 6 bases from V and 5 bases from J; junction bases left unmatched: 5. The CDR3 bases are TGTGCCAGCAGCCAGGGACTAGCGGGAGTGGAGACCCAGTACTTC. This sequence encodes CASSQGLAGVETQYF.

The rearrangement links TRBV11-3 to TRBJ1-1, with D possibly matching TRBD1 (5 bases). CDR3 length: 13 amino acids. Germline V CDR1 and CDR2: SGHNT, YENEEA. V shed 4 bases and J shed 2 bases, with 8 bases lying between them. Here the CDR3 reads CASSSRVNTEAFF. The CDR3 DNA reads as TGTGCCAGCAGCTCCAGGGTTAACACTGAAGCTTTCTTT.

The chain has TRBV7-9 and TRBJ2-5; 8 bases map to TRBD2. This CDR3 comprises 15 residues. Germline V CDR1 and CDR2: SEHNR, FQNEAQ (reference sequence). The V and J ends lost 0 bases and 5 bases, in that order; junction bases with no gene match: 5. The CDR3 region is CASSLAGGAFETQYF. The CDR3 region has the DNA TGTGCCAGCAGCTTAGCCGGGGGGGCCTTCGAGACCCAGTACTTC.

The V gene is TRBV10-1, the J gene TRBJ2-3, with no clear D. Germline V gene lookup returns CDR1 WNHNN and CDR2 SYGVQD (reference sequence). Between the trimmed V and J ends, which lost 6 bases and 5 bases, there was a span of 9 bases. CDR3 length equals 12 residues. The DNA of the CDR3 is TGCGCCAGCAGAGACTGTCAAGATACGCAGTATTTT. Its protein is CASRDCQDTQYF.

This clone showed up many times. Other DNA sequences in the same sample also yield this CDR3. The chain carries TRBV7-9 and TRBJ2-7, with D possibly being TRBD1 (5 bases). Germline CDR1 SEHNR, CDR2 FQNEAQ (reference sequence). With 3 bases removed from V and 1 base from J, the gap between germline ends came to 7 bases. The CDR3 is 13 amino acids. The CDR3: CASSFTGSYEQYF. For the CDR3, the DNA is TGTGCCAGCAGCTTCACAGGTTCCTACGAGCAGTACTTC.

This clone has only a few counts. This chain connects TRBV27 to TRBJ2-7, with TRBD2 as a possible D gene (5 bases). Germline V CDR1 and CDR2: MNHEY, SMNVEV (reference sequence). The CDR3 is 15 amino acids. The V and J ends lost 2 bases and 5 bases respectively, with 16 bases between them. The CDR3 here is CASSLRLDYPHEQYF. CDR3 nucleotide sequence: TGTGCCAGCAGTTTAAGACTCGACTACCCCCACGAGCAGTACTTC.

This chain connects TRBV6-6 to TRBJ1-2; 7 bases align to TRBD1. This CDR3 comprises 13 residues. The germline gives CDR1 MNHNY, CDR2 SVGAGI (reference sequence). With V trimmed by 6 bases and J by 4 bases, 5 bases remained unmatched. The CDR3 DNA follows: TGTGCCAGCAGCGAGACAGGGTCCTATGGCTACACCTTC. It specifies CASSETGSYGYTF.

The chain combines TRBV4-1 with TRBJ1-3; TRBD1 agrees at 10 bases. The CDR3 extends over 17 amino acids. The germline gives CDR1 MGHRA, CDR2 YSYEKL. J was trimmed by 2 bases and V by 0 bases; bases with no gene match: 4. CDR3 sequence (DNA): TGCGCCAGCAGCCAAGATGGGACAGGGGTTGCTGGAAACACCATATATTTT. Protein product: CASSQDGTGVAGNTIYF.

The chain has TRBV19 and TRBJ1-1; D is undetermined. In germline, CDR1 is LNHDA, CDR2 SQIVND (reference sequence). The CDR3 spans 15 residues. Trimming pared 6 bases from V and 0 bases from J, leaving 14 bases between. This CDR3 reads CASRTGGPMNTEAFF. As DNA, the CDR3 is TGTGCCAGTAGGACCGGAGGACCAATGAACACTGAAGCTTTCTTT.

The genes are TRBV2 and TRBJ1-1, with TRBD1 matching 7 bases. This CDR3 comprises 13 residues. Germline V lookup: CDR1 SNHLY, CDR2 FYNNEI. The junction had 8 bases not matched to a gene; V was cut back by 8 bases and J by 5 bases. CDR3 in DNA: TGTGCCAGCTTACGGGACAGTTGGACTGAAGCTTTCTTT. Its protein is CASLRDSWTEAFF.

The V gene is TRBV7-8, the J gene TRBJ2-1; 13 bases fit TRBD2. The CDR3 consists of 15 residues. Trimming at V came to 5 bases and at J to 7 bases, leaving 5 bases not matched to a gene. Germline V CDR1 and CDR2: SGHVS, FQNEAQ. CDR3 loop: CASSATSGRSNEQFF. Written as DNA, the CDR3 is TGTGCCAGCAGCGCGACTAGCGGGAGGTCGAATGAGCAGTTCTTC. The full variable domain, completed using reference TRBV7-8 and TRBJ2-1, is GAGVSQSPRYKVAKRGQDVALRCDPISGHVSLFWYQQALGQGPEFLTYFQNEAQLDKSGLPSDRFFAERPEGSVSTLKIQRTQQEDSAVYLCASSATSGRSNEQFFGPGTRLTVL.

This clone turned up a few times. The genes are TRBV24-1 and TRBJ2-1, with 10 bases matching TRBD1. There are 15 residues in the CDR3. CDR1 is KGHDR and CDR2 is SFDVKD in the germline V gene. J was trimmed by 7 bases and V by 7 bases; bases with no gene match: 9. CDR3 DNA sequence: TGTGCCACCAGCCCTGACAGGGGGCGCGGTAATGAGCAGTTCTTC. Protein: CATSPDRGRGNEQFF.

The rearrangement joins TRBV19 to TRBJ2-3; the D gene is possibly TRBD2 (5 bases). The germline V gene encodes CDR1 LNHDA and CDR2 SQIVND (reference sequence). Deletions cut 8 bases from V and 2 bases from J, with 11 bases between. This CDR3 is 13 amino acids long. This chain's CDR3 is CASSDLHTDTQYF. The CDR3, as DNA: TGTGCCAGTTCGGACTTACACACAGATACGCAGTATTTT.

V is TRBV7-9 and J is TRBJ2-2; TRBD1 matches at 9 bases. Germline V lookup: CDR1 SEHNR, CDR2 FQNEAQ (reference sequence). With V trimmed by 5 bases and J by 4 bases, 8 bases remained unmatched. This CDR3 contains 16 residues. The CDR3 DNA sequence: TGTGCCAGCAGCCACGTTCCGGGACAGGGCACCGGGGAGCTGTTTTTT. Amino acid sequence: CASSHVPGQGTGELFF. The variable domain in full, with the rest retrieved from reference TRBV7-9 and TRBJ2-2, is DTGVSQNPRHKITKRGQNVTFRCDPISEHNRLYWYRQTLGQGPEFLTYFQNEAQLEKSRLLSDRFSAERPKGSFSTLEIQRTEQGDSAMYLCASSHVPGQGTGELFFGEGSRLTVL.